These 26 T cell receptor beta chains were sequenced from one sample in a study of blood T cells in healthy people across ages. A second PCR, run for 7 to 11 cycles, used a sample-barcoded 5' primer plus a J-beta primer mix. TCRdb processed the 5' RACE reads anew with MiXCR; each CDR3 protein has one entry. The top ten hold over 9% of the sample, which has fewer than 2,000,000 distinct CDR3 sequences, roughly 32% seen once. Material for sequencing was blood. The receptor source for this set is a woman aged 25-40 years in good health.

On this clonotype: With a much larger clone just one base away, this may be a read error. This chain connects TRBV9 to TRBJ2-5, with 8 bases fitting TRBD2. V lost 4 bases, J lost 2 bases, and 10 bases stayed unmatched. The V gene's germline CDR1 is SGDLS and CDR2 YYNGEE. The CDR3 is 16 amino acids. DNA for the CDR3: TGTGCCAGCAGCAATGACGGGGGGGCCGGACAAGAGACCCAGTACTTC. It yields the protein CASSNDGGAGQETQYF.

This chain connects TRBV27 to TRBJ2-7, with 12 bases that match TRBD2. This CDR3 has 17 residues. The V gene's germline CDR1 is MNHEY and CDR2 SMNVEV (reference sequence). The V gene end was trimmed by 1 base and the J gene end by 5 bases; junction bases not matched to a gene: 9. The CDR3, as DNA: TGTGCCAGCAGTTTATTCCCCCCACTAGCGGGAGGACACGAGCAGTACTTC. Translating gives CASSLFPPLAGGHEQYF.

Many counts were recorded for this clonotype. The chain links TRBV7-6 to TRBJ2-6, with no clear D. Between the trimmed V and J ends, which lost 2 bases and 1 base, there was a span of 18 bases. This CDR3 region has 19 residues. CDR1 is SGHVS, CDR2 FNYEAQ, per germline. CDR3 region: CASSLRWAPQNSGANVLTF. CDR3 nucleotide sequence: TGTGCCAGCAGCTTAAGGTGGGCACCCCAGAATTCTGGGGCCAACGTCCTGACTTTC.

This clonotype was picked up many times. V usage is TRBV4-1 and J usage is TRBJ2-3; 7 bases map to TRBD1. This CDR3 has 15 amino acids. The trim removed 3 bases at V and 2 bases at J, leaving 5 bases unmatched. Germline assignment: CDR1 MGHRA and CDR2 YSYEKL. The CDR3 sequence is CASSQTTGITDTQYF. CDR3 nucleotides: TGCGCCAGCAGCCAGACGACAGGGATCACAGATACGCAGTATTTT.

Concerning this clonotype: A much larger clone is a single base away; this may be a read error. CDR3: CAIRGLGHEQYF. The CDR3 coding sequence is TGTGCCATCAGAGGATTGGGCCACGAGCAGTACTTC. The chain combines TRBV10-3 with TRBJ2-7; D is unresolved. The CDR3 consists of 12 residues. Germline CDR1 reads ENHRY; CDR2 reads SYGVKD. Trimming stripped 6 bases from V and 5 bases from J, with 11 bases between.

For this clonotype: A clone one base away is much larger, so this may be a read error. The chain recombines TRBV3-1 with TRBJ1-5; the D gene is possibly TRBD1 (6 bases). Trimming pared 2 bases from V and 6 bases from J, leaving 11 bases between. CDR1 and CDR2 from the germline V gene are LGHDT and YNNKEL (reference sequence). The CDR3 is 14 residues long. CDR3 sequence: CASSQTGNSQPQHF. The CDR3 DNA reads TGTGCCAGCAGCCAAACAGGGAACAGTCAGCCCCAGCATTTT.

There are a few counts of this clonotype. The chain is built from TRBV6-5 and TRBJ2-6; D gene unclear. CDR3 length equals 10 residues. V was cut by 11 bases and J by 1 base, with 0 bases left in between. Germline V gene lookup returns CDR1 MNHEY and CDR2 SVGAGI. As DNA, the CDR3 is TGTGCCTCTGGGGCCAACGTCCTGACTTTC. Protein sequence: CASGANVLTF.

About this clonotype: A read error may explain this, as a much larger clone is one base away. This chain joins TRBV7-9 and TRBJ2-7, with 10 bases fitting TRBD1. In germline, CDR1 is SEHNR, CDR2 FQNEAQ (reference sequence). This CDR3 region has 14 residues. The CDR3 DNA reads as TGTGCCGGCAGCTCGGGACAGGGGTTCTACGAGCAGTACTTC. This translates into CAGSSGQGFYEQYF. Using reference TRBV7-9 and TRBJ2-7 for the parts outside the CDR3, the full variable domain is DTGVSQNPRHKITKRGQNVTFRCDPISEHNRLYWYRQTLGQGPEFLTYFQNEAQLEKSRLLSDRFSAERPKGSFSTLEIQRTEQGDSAMYLCAGSSGQGFYEQYFGPGTRLTVT.

The gene calls are TRBV5-1 and TRBJ1-1, with D uncertain. The CDR3 runs to 13 residues. V was shortened by 0 bases and J by 6 bases, with 9 bases between the two germline ends. The germline gives CDR1 SGHRS, CDR2 YFSETQ. This chain's CDR3 is CASSLARSAEAFF. The CDR3, as DNA: TGCGCCAGCAGCTTGGCCAGGAGCGCTGAAGCTTTCTTT.

The V call is TRBV6-1, the J call TRBJ2-7, with D tentatively TRBD2 (6 bases). The CDR3 spans 12 residues. In germline, CDR1 is MNHNS, CDR2 SASEGT. V lost 5 bases, J lost 11 bases, and 16 bases lay in between. The CDR3 loop reads CASSPTRIEKYF. CDR3 DNA sequence: TGTGCCAGCAGTCCGACTAGAATCGAAAAGTACTTC.

The chain employs TRBV7-9 and TRBJ1-2; TRBD1 matches 9 bases. This CDR3 is 15 amino acids long. Per the germline V gene, CDR1 is SEHNR and CDR2 is FQNEAQ (reference sequence). The junction had 7 bases not matched to a gene; V was cut back by 5 bases and J by 3 bases. CDR3 sequence: CASSRGQGQDYGYTF. The CDR3 DNA reads TGTGCCAGCAGCCGGGGACAGGGTCAGGACTATGGCTACACCTTC.

The chain couples TRBV10-3 to TRBJ2-1, with 9 bases that match TRBD2. The CDR3 extends over 15 amino acids. Losses at the gene ends were 6 bases for V and 4 bases for J; bases not matched to a gene: 7. Per the germline V gene, CDR1 is ENHRY and CDR2 is SYGVKD. CDR3 sequence: CAIRGSGGSYNEQFF. The CDR3 region has the DNA TGTGCCATCAGGGGTAGCGGGGGTTCTTACAATGAGCAGTTCTTC.

V usage is TRBV9 and J usage is TRBJ2-3; 7 nucleotides align to TRBD1. Germline V gene data show CDR1 as SGDLS and CDR2 as YYNGEE. The V gene end was trimmed by 3 bases and the J gene end by 0 bases; junction bases not matched to a gene: 4. This CDR3 contains 15 residues. The CDR3 sequence: CASSEGQHSTDTQYF. The CDR3 nucleotides read TGTGCCAGCAGCGAGGGACAGCACAGCACAGATACGCAGTATTTT.

The V gene is TRBV20-1, the J gene TRBJ2-1, with D uncertain. The V gene's germline CDR1 is DFQATT and CDR2 SNEGSKA (reference sequence). The CDR3 consists of 15 residues. Trimming shortened V by 1 base and J by 7 bases, and 17 bases separated the two germline ends. The CDR3 nucleotides read TGCAGTGCTAGAGGGTTAGCCCTGGAACCTAATGAGCAGTTCTTC. Translation: CSARGLALEPNEQFF.

As concerns this clonotype: One end of the junction varies from germline; a read error may be responsible. The chain employs TRBV20-1 and TRBJ1-1; the D gene is possibly TRBD1 (5 bases). The CDR3 sequence is 13 residues long. Germline V gives CDR1 DFQATT, CDR2 SNEGSKA (reference sequence). CDR3 region: CSTGDRGNTGAFF. CDR3 nucleotides: TGCAGTACCGGAGACCGGGGGAACACTGGAGCTTTCTTT.

This clonotype was picked up a small number of times. CDR3 nucleotide sequence: TGTGCCAGCAGCCCCGACAGCGAATACATGAACACTGAAGCTTTCTTT. Its translation is CASSPDSEYMNTEAFF. The rearrangement uses TRBV7-9 and TRBJ1-1; D perhaps matches TRBD1 (5 bases). Germline V gene sequence: CDR1 SEHNR, CDR2 FQNEAQ (reference sequence). The CDR3 runs 16 residues. The ends were cut back, 5 bases at V and 0 bases at J, with 16 bases in the middle.

This CDR3 is CASSSGRGTAGYTF. DNA for the CDR3: TGTGCCAGCAGCTCCGGGAGGGGAACGGCTGGCTACACCTTC. The rearrangement links TRBV5-6 to TRBJ1-2; possible D gene TRBD1, 5 bases. Trimming took 3 bases from V and 7 from J, leaving 16 bases between them. CDR1 SGHDT and CDR2 YYEEEE come from the germline V gene. The CDR3 is made up of 14 amino acids. Supplemented by reference TRBV5-6 and TRBJ1-2, the full variable domain reads DAGVTQSPTHLIKTRGQQVTLRCSPKSGHDTVSWYQQALGQGPQFIFQYYEEEERQRGNFPDRFSGHQFPNYSSELNVNALLLGDSALYLCASSSGRGTAGYTFGSGTRLTVV.

The V call is TRBV5-1, the J call TRBJ2-5; TRBD2 matches 9 bases. The ends lost 4 bases at V and 11 bases at J; junction bases unmatched: 12. The germline V gene encodes CDR1 SGHRS and CDR2 YFSETQ. The length of the CDR3 is 14 residues. The CDR3 region has the DNA TGCGCCAGCAGCGTGCCCGGGACTAGCAGGGAGCAGTACTTC. Translated, it gives CASSVPGTSREQYF.

A few counts support this clonotype. This chain connects TRBV28 to TRBJ2-3, with 16 bases identical to TRBD2. The CDR3 runs to 20 residues. Germline CDR1 is MDHEN and CDR2 is SYDVKM. V shed 2 bases and J 6 bases; nucleotides not matched to a gene: 14. The CDR3: CASSLALTTGLAGGPDTQYF. The DNA of the CDR3 is TGTGCCAGCAGTTTAGCCCTAACTACGGGACTAGCGGGAGGGCCGGATACGCAGTATTTT.

Comment on this clonotype: A much more abundant neighbour one base away suggests this may be a read error. This chain joins TRBV5-1 and TRBJ2-3; no clear D. CDR3 size: 15 residues. Germline loops: CDR1 SGHRS, CDR2 YFSETQ. Trimming removed 0 bases at V and 0 bases at J, with 8 bases between. DNA of the CDR3: TGCGCCAGCAGCTTGGAGGCAGATAGCACAGATACGCAGTATTTT. Protein product: CASSLEADSTDTQYF.

Comments on this clonotype: One end of the junction does not line up with germline, which may come from a read error. The chain combines TRBV4-1 with TRBJ2-7; 8 bases are a match to TRBD1. CDR1 is MGHRA and CDR2 is YSYEKL in the germline V gene. The CDR3 is 15 residues long. The CDR3 sequence is CASSLGQGSSCEQYF. In DNA form, the CDR3 reads TGCGCCAGCAGCCTAGGACAGGGCAGCTCCTGCGAGCAGTACTTC.

DNA for the CDR3: TGTGCCAGCAGCCCTAAGGGTAATGAAAAACTGTTTTTT. It specifies CASSPKGNEKLFF. The chain couples TRBV11-2 to TRBJ1-4; no clear D gene. This CDR3 has 13 residues. V shed 5 bases and J shed 4 bases, with 8 bases lying between them. Germline CDR1 SGHAT, CDR2 FQNNGV. The full variable domain, in which reference TRBV11-2 and TRBJ1-4 provide the parts outside the CDR3, is EAGVAQSPRYKIIEKRQSVAFWCNPISGHATLYWYQQILGQGPKLLIQFQNNGVVDDSQLPKDRFSAERLKGVDSTLKIQPAKLEDSAVYLCASSPKGNEKLFFGSGTQLSVL.

This clonotype was counted at least ten times. The chain has TRBV12-3 or TRBV12-4 and TRBJ1-5; D gene unclear. V shed 3 bases and J shed 0 bases, with 9 bases lying between them. This CDR3 comprises 15 residues. The CDR3 reads CASSFTGNSNQPQHF. The CDR3 DNA sequence: TGTGCCAGCAGTTTTACTGGGAATAGCAATCAGCCCCAGCATTTT.

This chain uses TRBV4-1 with TRBJ2-3; D is possibly TRBD1 or TRBD2 (5 bases each). The CDR3 consists of 18 residues. CDR1 and CDR2 from the germline V gene are MGHRA and YSYEKL. The V gene lost 0 bases and the J gene lost 2 bases, with 18 bases spanning the gap. The CDR3 region is CASSQDWGSWGPTDTQYF. The CDR3 DNA reads TGCGCCAGCAGCCAAGATTGGGGGTCATGGGGCCCCACAGATACGCAGTATTTT.

The CDR3 bases are TGTGCCATCAGGGGGAGGGGAGGGATCGACAGCAACGGCAACTATGGCTACACCTTC. Its protein is CAIRGRGGIDSNGNYGYTF. The chain couples TRBV10-3 to TRBJ1-2; D is possibly TRBD1 (5 bases). CDR1 is ENHRY, CDR2 SYGVKD, per germline. V was shortened by 6 bases and J by 2 bases, with 28 bases between the two germline ends. The CDR3 runs 19 residues.

At least ten counts were recorded for this clonotype. This sequence joins TRBV6-6 and TRBJ2-1; 15 positions match TRBD2. The germline CDR1 and CDR2 sequences are MNHNY and SVGAGI (reference sequence). The CDR3 runs 15 residues. J was trimmed by 9 bases and V by 5 bases; bases with no gene match: 5. CDR3 DNA sequence: TGTGCCAGCAGTGATGGGACTAGCGGGGGGCGTGAGCAGTTCTTC. Protein product: CASSDGTSGGREQFF.